The 2 T cell receptor beta chains below come from one sample, sequenced in a study of blood T cell repertoires in COVID-19 (dated by TCRdb to 2020 to 2022). Library method: the immunoSEQ multiplex PCR assay. The immuneACCESS repertoire file appears here via TCRdb, limited to in-frame rearrangements. These files lack a portion of the clones; in checked studies, under half of the deficit traces to unresolved V genes, and the cause of the others is not known. Here the sample has around 500,000 clones; 88% occur a single time. The ten most abundant clones make up 1.8% of the sample. Material: PBMCs or T cells enriched from blood (not recorded which). All receptors come from a woman aged 40 to 50 who had recovered from COVID-19.

By proportion, this clone is medium-sized. CDR3 coding DNA: TGCAGTGCTAGTACTAGCGGGAGTGGATACGAGCAGTACTTC. This translates into CSASTSGSGYEQYF. V usage is TRBV20-1 and J usage is TRBJ2-7; 11 positions match TRBD2. The germline V gene encodes CDR1 DFQATT and CDR2 SNEGSKA (reference sequence). The CDR3 loop spans 14 amino acids. Losses at the gene ends were 3 bases for V and 4 bases for J; bases not matched to a gene: 5.

J is TRBJ1-4 and V is TRBV30, with 10 bases lining up with TRBD1. Germline V gene data show CDR1 as GTSNPN and CDR2 as SVGIG (reference sequence). The length of the CDR3 is 16 residues. The J segment lost 10 bases and the V segment lost 3 bases, leaving 14 bases of the junction unmatched. The chain's CDR3 is CAWSPPTGTGARKLFF. The DNA for the CDR3 is TGTGCCTGGAGCCCCCCAACCGGGACAGGGGCTCGAAAACTGTTTTTT.